This T cell receptor beta chain is from a study of early stage breast cancer tumors (dated by TCRdb to the late 2010s). About the investigation overall: Of the roughly 15 invasive breast tumors, some twelve were found to be estrogen receptor-positive, progesterone receptor-positive and HER2-negative. Of the roughly twelve ER+/PR+/HER2- tumors, eight were classified as invasive ductal carcinomas and four as invasive lobular carcinomas. A total of some 2.6 million templates, representing 1,097,674 unique clonotypes, were detected across all samples. On average, each sample got around 10-fold read coverage. The research as a whole found: Repertoires from blood and normal breast were more alike than repertoires from blood and tumor, and in about 85% of the 16 patients, comparing each tissue with blood separated tumor from normal. Enriched TCRB sequences shared across patients were mostly commonly generated sequences, unlikely to play an important role in the tumor microenvironment. Compared with adjacent normal breast tissue, tumors had higher clonality and roughly 2.5-fold greater T cell density. Because the cohort was small, a breakdown by tumor subtype could not be done. Chain pairing and functional markers such as CD4, CD8 and FOXP3 were missed by bulk genomic DNA sequencing of unsorted cells.

The CDR3 sequence holds 15 residues, the cysteine and phenylalanine included. Only the CDR3 part of the read is kept: 45 bases, read in frame from the first base. Trimming at the junction amounts to 10 bases on V and 5 bases on J, and the germline ends lie 20 bases apart. Details on this clone: It has no known antigen specificity. Per-base qualities were not stored, and no clone one base away is much larger.

Each sample was amplified in two independent genomic DNA replicates, using 0.5 ug for blood and around 1.5 ug for tumor or normal breast. Following the manufacturer's instructions, the ImmunoSeq Intro kit was used to carry out TCRB sequencing on genomic DNA. The multiplex PCR ran for 30 to 35 cycles using proprietary primers and spike-in control sequences for absolute quantification. Single-end 150-bp reads were used to sequence an 87-bp fragment spanning the CDR3 and the flanking V and J genes. Each lane of an Illumina MiSeq using version 3.0 chemistry carried seven multiplexed samples, with two replicates per sample. In the original analysis: The vendor's proprietary pipeline handled the raw data processing, merging both replicates into a single result for each sample. Clonotypes were defined as productive rearrangements sharing the V-gene family, CDR3 amino acid sequence and J-gene segment. To compute clonality, the normalized Shannon entropy (Pielou evenness) of TCRB abundances was subtracted from 1. T cell density was estimated by dividing total templates by the number of input cells inferred from the DNA input amount. Recon, run with its default parameters, was used to estimate overall repertoire diversity and clonality. Clonotypes with over 0.1% abundance in tumor and at least 32-fold higher abundance in tumor than in normal breast were defined as tumor-enriched. TCRdb retrieved this table from immuneACCESS and kept in-frame rearrangements only. Not all clones are present; in checked studies, unresolved V genes account for under half, and no reason is known for the remainder. V and J calls plus clone size are reproduced from that table; the DNA served to infer D and trimming. Recorded for this sample are more than 65,000 clones; about 85% of them occurred a single time. In total, the top ten clones hold 4.7% of the sample.

The study profiled bulk TCR beta-chain repertoires in matched peripheral blood, tumor and adjacent normal breast tissue taken from approximately 15 patients with early-stage breast cancer. Before surgery, whole blood (roughly 4.5-10 mL) was collected into EDTA tubes and processed within 2 hours. Peripheral blood mononuclear cells were isolated by Ficoll-Paque centrifugation in SepMate-50 tubes. PBMCs were cryopreserved in aliquots of roughly 1.8 to 4 million cells in 90% FBS with about 10% DMSO and kept in liquid nitrogen. The Qiagen AllPrep DNA/RNA Mini kit was used to extract genomic DNA. The chain is made from TRBV6-7 and TRBJ2-2; the D call is tentative, TRBD1 or TRBD2, as each matches 5 bases. TRBV6-7 is an ORF; its function is uncertain. This receptor was obtained from a person aged 35-50 years with breast cancer. The sequenced material came from blood. The CDR3 is CATSGTLVQTGELFF. The nucleotides read TGTGCCACGTCCGGGACCCTCGTACAGACCGGGGAGCTGTTTTTT.